Following are 14 T cell receptor beta chains from one sample sequenced in a study of T cell changes during pregnancy in multiple sclerosis. The table came from immunoSEQ multiplex PCR; TCRdb's copy has only in-frame clones and leaves some out. The sample lists roughly 42,000 clones, more than 85% occurring once. The sample was CD4+ T cells from peripheral blood mononuclear cells, taken in the second trimester of pregnancy. These receptors all stem from a female donor in good health, enrolled as a control in a pregnancy study.

The chain recombines TRBV6-5 with TRBJ2-1, with D perhaps matching TRBD2 (5 bases). Trimming removed 1 base from V and 9 bases from J, with 13 bases in between. The CDR3 runs 14 residues. CDR1 and CDR2 from the germline V gene are MNHEY and SVGAGI. The CDR3 DNA reads TGTGCCAGCAGTTACTTAGGCAAAGGAGGTGAGCAGTTCTTC. Its protein product is CASSYLGKGGEQFF.

The V and J genes are TRBV2 and TRBJ2-2, with TRBD2 as a possible D gene (6 bases). CDR1 SNHLY and CDR2 FYNNEI come from the germline V gene. V was clipped by 5 bases and J by 4 bases, with 26 bases between them. CDR3 length: 19 amino acids. CDR3 sequence (DNA): TGTGCCAGCAGTCCTAAGGGATTAGCGGAGCTACTGTCCACCGGGGAGCTGTTTTTT. It yields the protein CASSPKGLAELLSTGELFF. Full variable domain (missing parts from reference TRBV2 and TRBJ2-2): EPEVTQTPSHQVTQMGQEVILRCVPISNHLYFYWYRQILGQKVEFLVSFYNNEISEKSEIFDDQFSVERPDGSNFTLKIRSTKLEDSAMYFCASSPKGLAELLSTGELFFGEGSRLTVL.

The rearrangement links TRBV11-2 to TRBJ2-5; 8 nucleotides match TRBD2. The CDR3 is made up of 15 amino acids. V gave up 5 bases and J gave up 4 bases; unmatched junction bases: 9. Germline V gene data show CDR1 as SGHAT and CDR2 as FQNNGV. As DNA, the CDR3 is TGTGCCAGCAGCCCACTAGCGGAGCACAGAGAGACCCAGTACTTC. This codes for CASSPLAEHRETQYF.

This clone came up once. The V and J genes are TRBV19 and TRBJ2-5; 9 bases are shared with TRBD1. The germline V gene has CDR1 LNHDA and CDR2 SQIVND (reference sequence). The CDR3 loop spans 16 amino acids. The V and J ends lost 3 bases and 0 bases, in that order; junction bases with no gene match: 5. Here the CDR3 reads CASSIGDRGYQETQYF. In DNA form, the CDR3 reads TGTGCCAGTAGTATTGGAGACAGGGGGTACCAAGAGACCCAGTACTTC.

The rearrangement uses TRBV7-2 and TRBJ2-2, with 12 bases aligning to TRBD2. Losses at the gene ends were 5 bases for V and 7 bases for J; bases not matched to a gene: 5. The germline V gene has CDR1 SGHTA and CDR2 FQGNSA. The CDR3 covers 15 residues. CDR3 sequence reads: CASSLLAGGVGELFF. The CDR3 coding sequence is TGTGCCAGCAGCCTACTAGCGGGAGGTGTCGGGGAGCTGTTTTTT. The full variable domain, its missing parts supplied by reference TRBV7-2 and TRBJ2-2, is GAGVSQSPSNKVTEKGKDVELRCDPISGHTALYWYRQSLGQGLEFLIYFQGNSAPDKSGLPSDRFSAERTGGSVSTLTIQRTQQEDSAVYLCASSLLAGGVGELFFGEGSRLTVL.

V gene TRBV7-4 combines with J gene TRBJ2-7, with TRBD1 matching over 8 bases. V lost 4 bases and J lost 2; bases outside the gene matches: 4. The CDR3 runs 14 residues. Germline V lookup: CDR1 SGHVT, CDR2 SQSDAQ. This CDR3 reads CASSSKDRAYEQYF. CDR3 in DNA: TGTGCCAGCAGCTCCAAGGACAGGGCCTACGAGCAGTACTTC.

V gene TRBV6-5 combines with J gene TRBJ2-7, with D maybe TRBD1 (5 bases). This CDR3 spans 13 amino acids. Deletions cut 2 bases from V and 4 bases from J, with 9 bases between. The germline V gene has CDR1 MNHEY and CDR2 SVGAGI. The chain's CDR3 is CASSYGQPYEQYF. The DNA of the CDR3 is TGTGCCAGCAGTTACGGACAACCATACGAGCAGTACTTC.

This chain connects TRBV6-1 to TRBJ1-6, with 8 positions matching TRBD1. V shed 2 bases, J shed 4 bases, and the junction held 4 bases outside the gene matches. Germline V CDR1 and CDR2: MNHNS, SASEGT. The CDR3 covers 16 residues. The CDR3 sequence is CASSESGQAYNSPLHF. In DNA form, the CDR3 reads TGTGCCAGCAGTGAATCGGGACAGGCTTATAATTCACCCCTCCACTTT.

The chain has TRBV6-6 and TRBJ2-7; 11 bases agree with TRBD1. The junction had 1 base not matched to a gene; V was cut back by 1 base and J by 2 bases. The germline V gene has CDR1 MNHNY and CDR2 SVGAGI (reference sequence). CDR3 length: 15 residues. The CDR3 DNA reads as TGTGCCAGCAGTTACTTGGGACAGGGGGCCTACGAGCAGTACTTC. It encodes CASSYLGQGAYEQYF.

J is TRBJ2-2 and V is TRBV4-3, with D perhaps matching TRBD2 (6 bases). Between the trimmed V and J ends, which lost 4 bases and 6 bases, there was a span of 15 bases. The length of the CDR3 is 15 residues. CDR1 and CDR2 (germline): LGHNA, YSLEER. The CDR3 sequence: CASSRGGGISGELFF. The CDR3 nucleotides read TGCGCCAGCAGCCGGGGTGGCGGGATCTCCGGGGAGCTGTTTTTT.

The CDR3 DNA reads TGTGCTAGTGGTTTGGTAGGCGGGGGGAGGTACAATGAGCAGTTCTTC. Amino acid sequence: CASGLVGGGRYNEQFF. The rearrangement links TRBV12-5 to TRBJ2-1, with 8 bases fitting TRBD2. Germline CDR1 reads LGHNT; CDR2 reads FRNRAP. With 0 bases clipped from V and 4 bases from J, the junction kept 5 bases outside the gene matches. CDR3 length: 16 residues.

The chain uses TRBV11-2 and TRBJ2-5, with TRBD2 matching 7 bases. The germline CDR1 and CDR2 sequences are SGHAT and FQNNGV. Germline trimming cut 5 bases from V and 1 base from J; bases unmatched to any gene: 4. This CDR3 region has 14 residues. As DNA, the CDR3 is TGTGCCAGCAGCCTAGGGACTACCCAAGAGACCCAGTACTTC. Protein sequence: CASSLGTTQETQYF.

The chain is built from TRBV7-2 and TRBJ1-2, with TRBD1 as a possible D gene (6 bases). CDR1 and CDR2 from the germline V gene are SGHTA and FQGNSA. The V end lost 4 bases, the J end lost 8 bases, and 17 bases lay between the germline ends. CDR3 length: 14 residues. CDR3 region: CASSSLQGRGGYTF. DNA for the CDR3: TGTGCCAGCAGCTCGCTCCAGGGGCGCGGAGGCTACACCTTC.

V and J are TRBV7-9 and TRBJ2-2; D unresolved. Germline V gives CDR1 SEHNR, CDR2 FQNEAQ (reference sequence). The V end lost 5 bases, the J end lost 5 bases, and 12 bases lay between the germline ends. The CDR3 totals 14 residues. Written as DNA, the CDR3 is TGTGCCAGCAGCGAGAAGCGAGGTACCGGGGAGCTGTTTTTT. Amino acids: CASSEKRGTGELFF.